These 7 T cell receptor beta chains were sequenced from one sample in a study of CD8 T cells in ankylosing spondylitis. Whole-study findings and limits: A motif of under 10 highly homologous TCR beta variants was seen as apparently characteristic of ankylosing spondylitis blood.

Their antigens are not known. TCRdb redid the calling of the 5' RACE reads with MiXCR, one entry per CDR3 protein. The sample consists of around 490,000 distinct CDR3 sequences, about 5.7% of them appearing once. Sequencing was carried out using blood, either unsorted or a sorted T cell fraction (not recorded which). The receptors shown here come from a male donor with ankylosing spondylitis.

There are many counts of this clonotype. V usage is TRBV18 and J usage is TRBJ2-6; D uncertain. Germline CDR1 reads KGHSH; CDR2 reads LQKENI. The CDR3 loop spans 15 amino acids. Between the trimmed V and J ends, which lost 2 bases and 4 bases, there was a span of 9 bases. The CDR3 region is CASSPIGGGANVLTF. Written as DNA, the CDR3 is TGTGCCAGCTCACCAATTGGTGGGGGGGCCAACGTCCTGACTTTC.

This clonotype occurred a few times. The chain carries TRBV28 and TRBJ2-5, with unresolved D. Trimming removed 3 bases at V and 0 bases at J, with 5 bases between. The CDR3 covers 13 residues. The germline CDR1 and CDR2 sequences are MDHEN and SYDVKM. The CDR3 DNA sequence: TGTGCCAGCAGTTTCCCTAACCAAGAGACCCAGTACTTC. Amino acids: CASSFPNQETQYF.

This clonotype was recorded at least ten times. This rearrangement joins TRBV7-2 to TRBJ2-4; TRBD1 might be the D (6 bases). The CDR3 has 14 amino acids. V was clipped by 5 bases and J by 5 bases, with 13 bases between them. In germline, CDR1 is SGHTA, CDR2 FQGNSA. As DNA, the CDR3 is TGTGCCAGCAGCCCCTACAGGGCACAAAACATTCAGTACTTC. As protein: CASSPYRAQNIQYF.

The J gene is TRBJ2-2, the V gene TRBV7-6; no clear D. The CDR3 is made up of 13 amino acids. Deletions cut 11 bases from V and 9 bases from J, with 19 bases between. Germline V lookup: CDR1 SGHVS, CDR2 FNYEAQ. The chain's CDR3 is CASTEKGIRELFF. CDR3 bases: TGTGCCTCCACAGAGAAGGGTATCCGGGAGCTGTTTTTT.

This clonotype was counted ten times or more. The chain has TRBV28 and TRBJ1-1; no reliable D call. Germline lookup yields CDR1 MDHEN and CDR2 SYDVKM. The CDR3 spans 17 residues. V dropped 10 bases and J dropped 5 bases, with 29 bases sitting between them. CDR3 loop: CATEHRLVYSTYTEAFF. In DNA form, the CDR3 reads TGTGCCACTGAACACCGCCTAGTTTACTCTACGTATACTGAAGCTTTCTTT.

This clonotype has just a few counts. The rearrangement joins TRBV28 to TRBJ2-7; D tentatively fits TRBD1 or TRBD2 (5 bases each). The CDR3 spans 11 residues. V was shortened by 8 bases and J by 4 bases, with 9 bases between the two germline ends. CDR1 is MDHEN and CDR2 is SYDVKM in the germline V gene. As DNA, the CDR3 is TGTGCCAGCCGTGGGGGTTACGAGCAGTACTTC. Amino acids: CASRGGYEQYF.

In its sample, this clonotype was seen many times. This chain joins TRBV5-1 and TRBJ2-2, with D possibly TRBD1 on 7 matching bases. Germline V gives CDR1 SGHRS, CDR2 YFSETQ. There are 15 residues in the CDR3. Trimming removed 4 bases from V and 4 bases from J, with 14 bases in between. For the CDR3, the DNA is TGCGCCAGCAGCCCGAGACAGGGAGGCACCGGGGAGCTGTTTTTT. Protein sequence: CASSPRQGGTGELFF.